The clone carrying this T cell receptor beta chain has only a few counts. Antigen specificity is unknown. Not enrolled were patients with uncontrolled infection, other autoimmune disease, pregnancy or lactation. Diagnosis rested on symptoms, serum thyroxine and TRAb, thyroid ultrasound, and orbital computed tomography. The source of the PBMCs was less than 12 ml of fresh peripheral blood. The CDR3 spans 15 residues. Trimming cost V 5 bases and J 7 bases, with 21 bases left between them. CDR1 is SGHAT and CDR2 is FQNNGV in the germline V gene. The sample is drawn from a study of T cells in Graves' hyperthyroidism and ophthalmopathy. Findings and limits, study-wide: It was a median around seven months before onset that the model predicted ophthalmopathy.

Amplification of TCR beta CDR3 regions was performed using RNA transcripts as template. HTBI primers were the set used in a first-round RT-PCR of the TCR CDR3. TCRdb analysed the multiplex PCR reads with MiXCR anew, one entry per CDR3 protein. This sample has approximately 400,000 distinct CDR3 sequences, with more than 13% found just once. The TCR sequence derives from a woman aged 25-40 years with Graves' hyperthyroidism. The specimen sequenced was blood. J is TRBJ2-7 and V is TRBV11-2, with TRBD2 as a possible D gene (6 bases). As DNA, the CDR3 is TGTGCCAGCAGCCAGACGGCCGGAGGGCTCTGGGAGCAGTACTTC. Amino acids: CASSQTAGGLWEQYF.